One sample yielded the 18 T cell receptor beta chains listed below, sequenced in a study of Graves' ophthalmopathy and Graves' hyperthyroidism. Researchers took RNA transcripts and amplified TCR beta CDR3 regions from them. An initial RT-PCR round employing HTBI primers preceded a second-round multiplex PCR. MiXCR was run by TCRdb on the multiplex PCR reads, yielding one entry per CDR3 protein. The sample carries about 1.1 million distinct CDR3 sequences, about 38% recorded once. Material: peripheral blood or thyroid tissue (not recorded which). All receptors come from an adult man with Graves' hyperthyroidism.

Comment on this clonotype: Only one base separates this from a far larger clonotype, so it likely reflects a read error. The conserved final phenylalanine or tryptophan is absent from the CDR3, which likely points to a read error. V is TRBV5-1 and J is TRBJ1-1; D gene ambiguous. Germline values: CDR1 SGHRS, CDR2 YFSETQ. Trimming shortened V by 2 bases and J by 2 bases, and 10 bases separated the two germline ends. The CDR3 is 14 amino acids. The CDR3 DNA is TGCGCCAGCAGCTTTGGACTGGGAAACACTGAAGCTTTCCTT. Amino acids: CASSFGLGNTEAFL.

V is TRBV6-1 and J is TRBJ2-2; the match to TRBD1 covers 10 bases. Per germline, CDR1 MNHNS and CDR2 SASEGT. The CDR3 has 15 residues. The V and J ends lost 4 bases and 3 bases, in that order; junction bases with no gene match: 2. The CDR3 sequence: CASSVTGGDTGELFF. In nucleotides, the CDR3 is TGTGCCAGCAGTGTGACAGGGGGCGACACCGGGGAGCTGTTTTTT.

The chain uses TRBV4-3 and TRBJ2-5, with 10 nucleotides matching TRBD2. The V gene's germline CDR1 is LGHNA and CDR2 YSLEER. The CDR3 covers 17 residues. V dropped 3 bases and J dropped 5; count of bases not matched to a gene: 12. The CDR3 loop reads CASSQDSGLAGVETQYF. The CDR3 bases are TGCGCCAGCAGCCAGGATTCGGGGCTAGCGGGAGTGGAGACCCAGTACTTC.

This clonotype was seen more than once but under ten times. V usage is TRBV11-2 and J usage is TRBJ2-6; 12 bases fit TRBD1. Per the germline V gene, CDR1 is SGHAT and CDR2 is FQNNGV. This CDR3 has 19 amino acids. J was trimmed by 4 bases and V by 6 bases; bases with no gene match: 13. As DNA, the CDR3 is TGTGCCAGCAGACTGGAGCCGGGACAGGGGGCAACCGGGGCCAACGTCCTGACTTTC. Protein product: CASRLEPGQGATGANVLTF.

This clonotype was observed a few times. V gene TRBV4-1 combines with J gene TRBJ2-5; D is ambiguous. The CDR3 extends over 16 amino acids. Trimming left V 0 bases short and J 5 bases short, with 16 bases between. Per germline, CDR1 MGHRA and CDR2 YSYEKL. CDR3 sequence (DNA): TGCGCCAGCAGCCAAGATTTAGACTCCAGGATGGAGACCCAGTACTTC. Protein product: CASSQDLDSRMETQYF.

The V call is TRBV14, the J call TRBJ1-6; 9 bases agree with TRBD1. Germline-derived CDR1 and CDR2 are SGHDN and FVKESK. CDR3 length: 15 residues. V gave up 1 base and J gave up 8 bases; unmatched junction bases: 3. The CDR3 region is CASSQAGQGHSPLHF. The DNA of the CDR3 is TGTGCCAGCAGCCAAGCGGGACAGGGACATTCACCCCTCCACTTT.

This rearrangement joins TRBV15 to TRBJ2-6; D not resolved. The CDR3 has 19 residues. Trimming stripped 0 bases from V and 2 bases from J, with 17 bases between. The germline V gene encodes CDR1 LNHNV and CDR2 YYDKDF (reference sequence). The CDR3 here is CATSREEASVIPGANVLTF. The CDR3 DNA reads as TGTGCCACCAGCAGAGAAGAAGCAAGCGTTATCCCTGGGGCCAACGTCCTGACTTTC.

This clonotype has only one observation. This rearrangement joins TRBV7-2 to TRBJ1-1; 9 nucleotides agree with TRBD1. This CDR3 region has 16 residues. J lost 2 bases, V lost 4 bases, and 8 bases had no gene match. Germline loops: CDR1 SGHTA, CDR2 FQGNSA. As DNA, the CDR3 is TGTGCCAGCAGCTCCGGACAGGGGAGGTCAAACACTGAAGCTTTCTTT. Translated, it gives CASSSGQGRSNTEAFF.

The CDR3 is CASSEGAFF. CDR3 DNA sequence: TGTGCCAGCAGTGAGGGGGCTTTCTTT. The chain combines TRBV25-1 with TRBJ1-1; D uncertain. The germline V and J ends were trimmed by 3 bases and 11 bases, with 4 bases remaining between them. The CDR3 runs to 9 residues. Germline V gene lookup returns CDR1 MGHDK and CDR2 SYGVNS.

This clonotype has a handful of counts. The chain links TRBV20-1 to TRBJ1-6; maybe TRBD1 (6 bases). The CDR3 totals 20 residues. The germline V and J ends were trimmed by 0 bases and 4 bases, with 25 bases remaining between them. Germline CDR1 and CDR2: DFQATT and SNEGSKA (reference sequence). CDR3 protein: CSAREIRRGFRLNYNSPLHF. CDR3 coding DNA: TGCAGTGCTAGAGAGATCCGCAGGGGCTTTAGGTTAAATTATAATTCACCCCTCCACTTT.

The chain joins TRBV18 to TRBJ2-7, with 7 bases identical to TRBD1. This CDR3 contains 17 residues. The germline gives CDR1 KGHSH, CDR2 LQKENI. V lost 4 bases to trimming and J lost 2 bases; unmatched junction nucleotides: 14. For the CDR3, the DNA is TGTGCCAGCTCACTAGGGACAGTTGGGGTCGGAGCCTACGAGCAGTACTTC. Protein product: CASSLGTVGVGAYEQYF.

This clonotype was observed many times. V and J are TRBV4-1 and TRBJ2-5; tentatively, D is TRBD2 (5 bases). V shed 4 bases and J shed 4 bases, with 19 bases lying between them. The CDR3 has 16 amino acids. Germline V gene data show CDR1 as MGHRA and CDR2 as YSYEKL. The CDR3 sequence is CASSPQTEGAGETQYF. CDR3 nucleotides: TGCGCCAGCAGCCCCCAGACCGAGGGCGCCGGAGAGACCCAGTACTTC.

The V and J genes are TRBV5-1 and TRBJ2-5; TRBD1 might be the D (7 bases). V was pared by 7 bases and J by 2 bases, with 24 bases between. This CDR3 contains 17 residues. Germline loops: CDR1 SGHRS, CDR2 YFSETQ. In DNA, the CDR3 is TGCGCCAGCCACCCGGGACAGAGGGCGACTAGTCAAGAGACCCAGTACTTC. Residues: CASHPGQRATSQETQYF. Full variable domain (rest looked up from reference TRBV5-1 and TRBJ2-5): KAGVTQTPRYLIKTRGQQVTLSCSPISGHRSVSWYQQTPGQGLQFLFEYFSETQRNKGNFPGRFSGRQFSNSRSEMNVSTLELGDSALYLCASHPGQRATSQETQYFGPGTRLLVL.

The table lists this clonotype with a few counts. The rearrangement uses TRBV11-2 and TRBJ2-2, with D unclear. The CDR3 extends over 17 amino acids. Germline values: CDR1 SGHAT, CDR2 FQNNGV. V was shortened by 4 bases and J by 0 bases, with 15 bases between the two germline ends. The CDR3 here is CASSYRPPEANTGELFF. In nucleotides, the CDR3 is TGTGCCAGCAGCTATAGACCACCCGAGGCGAACACCGGGGAGCTGTTTTTT.

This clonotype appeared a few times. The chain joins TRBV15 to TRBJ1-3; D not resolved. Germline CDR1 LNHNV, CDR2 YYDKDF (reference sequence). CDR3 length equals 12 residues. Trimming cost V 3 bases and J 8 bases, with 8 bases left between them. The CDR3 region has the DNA TGTGCCACCAGCAGGGTAGGAGACACCATATATTTT. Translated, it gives CATSRVGDTIYF.

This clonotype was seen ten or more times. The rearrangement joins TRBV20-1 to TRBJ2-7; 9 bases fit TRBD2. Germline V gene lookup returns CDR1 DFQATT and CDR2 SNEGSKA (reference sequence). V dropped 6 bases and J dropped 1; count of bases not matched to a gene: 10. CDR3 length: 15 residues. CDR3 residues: CSARTGAGGSYEQYF. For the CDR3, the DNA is TGCAGTGCCCGAACCGGGGCGGGAGGGTCCTACGAGCAGTACTTC.

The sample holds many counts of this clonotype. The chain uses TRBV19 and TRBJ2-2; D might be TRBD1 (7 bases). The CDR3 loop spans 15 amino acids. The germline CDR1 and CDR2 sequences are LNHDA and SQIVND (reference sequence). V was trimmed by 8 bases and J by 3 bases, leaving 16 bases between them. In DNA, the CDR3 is TGTGCCAGTCATAGGGGGGACAGACACACCGGGGAGCTGTTTTTT. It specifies CASHRGDRHTGELFF. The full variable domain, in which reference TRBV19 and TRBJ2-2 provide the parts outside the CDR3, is DGGITQSPKYLFRKEGQNVTLSCEQNLNHDAMYWYRQDPGQGLRLIYYSQIVNDFQKGDIAEGYSVSREKKESFPLTVTSAQKNPTAFYLCASHRGDRHTGELFFGEGSRLTVL.

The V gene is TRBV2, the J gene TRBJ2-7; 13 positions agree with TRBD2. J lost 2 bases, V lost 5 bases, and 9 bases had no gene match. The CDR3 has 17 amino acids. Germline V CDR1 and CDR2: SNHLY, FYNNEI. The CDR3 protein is CASSYATGTSGTYEQYF. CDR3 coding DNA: TGTGCCAGCAGTTATGCGACAGGGACTAGCGGGACCTACGAGCAGTACTTC.